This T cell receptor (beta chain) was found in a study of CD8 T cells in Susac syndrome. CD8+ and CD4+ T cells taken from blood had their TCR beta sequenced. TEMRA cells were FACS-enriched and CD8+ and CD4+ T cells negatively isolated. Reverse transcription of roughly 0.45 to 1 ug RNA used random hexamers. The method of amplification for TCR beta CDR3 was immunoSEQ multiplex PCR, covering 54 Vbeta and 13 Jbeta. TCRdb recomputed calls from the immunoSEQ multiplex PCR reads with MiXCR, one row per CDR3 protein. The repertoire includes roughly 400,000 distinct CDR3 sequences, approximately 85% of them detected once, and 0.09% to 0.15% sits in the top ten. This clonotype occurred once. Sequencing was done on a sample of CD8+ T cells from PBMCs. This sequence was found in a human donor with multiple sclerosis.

The DNA for the CDR3 is TGTGCCAGCAGTTTACTCGGGGGGCAGACGGCCTACGAGCAGTACTTC. Residues: CASSLLGGQTAYEQYF. This chain connects TRBV27 to TRBJ2-7, with a possible D match to TRBD2 (7 bases). Germline-derived CDR1 and CDR2 are MNHEY and SMNVEV (reference sequence). The ends were cut back, 2 bases at V and 2 bases at J, with 16 bases in the middle. The CDR3 runs to 16 residues.